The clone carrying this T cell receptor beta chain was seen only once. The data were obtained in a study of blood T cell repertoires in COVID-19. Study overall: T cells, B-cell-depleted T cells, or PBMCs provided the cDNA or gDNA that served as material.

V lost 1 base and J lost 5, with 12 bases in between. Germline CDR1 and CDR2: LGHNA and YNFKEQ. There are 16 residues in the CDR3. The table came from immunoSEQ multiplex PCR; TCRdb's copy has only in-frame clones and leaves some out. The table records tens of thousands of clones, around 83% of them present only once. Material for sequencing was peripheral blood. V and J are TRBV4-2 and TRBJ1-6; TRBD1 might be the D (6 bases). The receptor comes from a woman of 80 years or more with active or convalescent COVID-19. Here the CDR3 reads CASSQVSGGNNSPLHF. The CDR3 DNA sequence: TGTGCCAGCAGCCAAGTTTCGGGGGGCAATAATTCACCCCTCCACTTT.